This T cell receptor beta chain was retrieved from a study of OX40 agonist ivuxolimab in advanced cancers. On the study more broadly: Six ivuxolimab dose levels, 0.01 to 10 mg/kg, were given intravenously every 2 weeks. Study conclusions and caveats: Clonal expansion from baseline to week 6 occurred in both CD4+ and CD8+ T cells.

The germline V and J ends were trimmed by 8 bases and 0 bases, with 14 bases remaining between them. The CDR3 length is 15 residues. Germline V CDR1 and CDR2: SEHNR, FQNEAQ (reference sequence). Sequencing used immunoSEQ multiplex PCR; TCRdb keeps in-frame clones, though not all of them. Here the sample spans 30,000 to 40,000 clones, approximately 90% being singletons. Of note for this clone: The antigen remains unidentified.

The specimen was CD4+ or CD8+ T cells sorted from blood, collected in a trial of the OX40 agonist ivuxolimab. This TCR was recovered from an adult with an advanced solid tumor such as melanoma, head and neck, liver or kidney cancer. This rearrangement joins TRBV7-9 to TRBJ2-1; D call uncertain. The CDR3, as DNA: TGTGCCAGCTTGAGCGTGGGTACCTCCTACAATGAGCAGTTCTTC. Translated: CASLSVGTSYNEQFF.